This TCR beta chain was identified during a study of CD8 T cells in Susac syndrome. From blood CD8+ and CD4+ T cells, the TCR beta chain was sequenced. Treatment-naive patients with stable or active relapsing-remitting disease served as multiple sclerosis controls. Negative isolation was used for CD8+ and CD4+ T cells and FACS enrichment for TEMRA cells. Reverse transcription used about 0.45 to 1 ug RNA and random hexamers. Multiplex immunoSEQ PCR targeted 54 Vbeta and 13 Jbeta TCR beta segments. TCRdb reanalysed the immunoSEQ multiplex PCR reads using MiXCR and keeps one entry per CDR3 protein. The sample records 40,000 to 60,000 distinct CDR3 sequences, about 92% being singletons. Germline CDR1 is LNHDA and CDR2 is SQIVND (reference sequence). The CDR3 has 14 amino acids. Deletions cut 7 bases from V and 0 bases from J, with 10 bases between.

This receptor was taken from a human donor with multiple sclerosis. The sequenced sample consisted of CD8+ T cells from PBMCs. The V call is TRBV19, the J call TRBJ1-3; D gene uncertain. The CDR3 nucleotides are TGTGCCAGTAAAGAGGTCTTCTCTGGAAACACCATATATTTT. It is translated as CASKEVFSGNTIYF.